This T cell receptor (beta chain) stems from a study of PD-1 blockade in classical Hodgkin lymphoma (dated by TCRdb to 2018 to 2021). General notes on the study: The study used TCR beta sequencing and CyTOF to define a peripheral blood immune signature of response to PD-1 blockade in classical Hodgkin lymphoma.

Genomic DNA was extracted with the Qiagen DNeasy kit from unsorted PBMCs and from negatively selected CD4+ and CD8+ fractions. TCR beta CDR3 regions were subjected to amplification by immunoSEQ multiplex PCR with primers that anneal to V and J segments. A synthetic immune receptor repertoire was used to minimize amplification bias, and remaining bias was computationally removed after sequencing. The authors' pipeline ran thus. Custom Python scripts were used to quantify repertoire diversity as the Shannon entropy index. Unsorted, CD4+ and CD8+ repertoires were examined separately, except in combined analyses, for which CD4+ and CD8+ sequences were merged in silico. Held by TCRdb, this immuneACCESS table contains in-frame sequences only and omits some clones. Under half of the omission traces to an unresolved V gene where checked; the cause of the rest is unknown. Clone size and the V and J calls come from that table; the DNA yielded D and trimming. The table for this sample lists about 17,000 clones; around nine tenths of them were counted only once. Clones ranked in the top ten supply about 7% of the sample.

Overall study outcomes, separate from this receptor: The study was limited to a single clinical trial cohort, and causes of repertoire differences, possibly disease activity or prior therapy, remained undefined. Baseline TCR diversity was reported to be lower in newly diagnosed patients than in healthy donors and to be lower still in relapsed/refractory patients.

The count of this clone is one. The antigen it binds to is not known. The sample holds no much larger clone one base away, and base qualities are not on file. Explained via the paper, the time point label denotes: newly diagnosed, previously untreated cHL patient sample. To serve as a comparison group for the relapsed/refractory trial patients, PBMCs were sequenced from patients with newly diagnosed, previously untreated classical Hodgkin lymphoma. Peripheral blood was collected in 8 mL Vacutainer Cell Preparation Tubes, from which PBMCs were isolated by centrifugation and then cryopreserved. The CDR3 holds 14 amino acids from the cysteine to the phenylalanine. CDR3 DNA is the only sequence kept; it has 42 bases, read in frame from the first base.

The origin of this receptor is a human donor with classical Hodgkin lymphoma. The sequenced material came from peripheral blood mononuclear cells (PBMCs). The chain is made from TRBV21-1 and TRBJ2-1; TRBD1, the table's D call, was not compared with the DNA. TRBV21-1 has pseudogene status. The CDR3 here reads CASNQGHSHNEQFF. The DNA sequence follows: TGTGCCAGCAACCAAGGACACAGTCACAATGAGCAGTTCTTC.